The entry below describes one TCR beta chain. The antigen is undetermined. This specimen belongs to a study of cytomegalovirus exposure and HLA in healthy donors. Whole-study context: Early released data had about 85 million unique TCRs, all coming from HLA-typed donors.

PCR involved 60 Vbeta and 13 Jbeta primers. The table came from immunoSEQ multiplex PCR; TCRdb's copy has only in-frame clones and leaves some out. The sample has 95,000 or so clones; 60% to 85% are singletons. There are 14 residues in the CDR3. V dropped 4 bases and J dropped 3 bases, with 13 bases sitting between them. Germline lookup yields CDR1 LNHDA and CDR2 SQIVND (reference sequence). Findings and limits, study-wide: Common viral pathogens seemed to be connected with several of the most significant clusters, according to a later analysis. In all likelihood, a cluster of highly shared sequence variants was a sequencing artifact.

The TCR originated in a middle-aged woman in good health and CMV-seronegative. This chain connects TRBV19 to TRBJ2-7; D may be TRBD1 (5 bases). Sequenced: PBMCs. The CDR3 sequence is CASSTLTDHYEQYF. For the CDR3, the DNA is TGTGCCAGTAGTACATTGACAGACCACTACGAGCAGTACTTC.